This T cell receptor (beta chain) was captured by sequencing in a study of blood T cell dynamics during melanoma immunotherapy. In the study overall: Metastatic melanoma patients received first-line pembrolizumab or nivolumab plus ipilimumab.

Produced via immunoSEQ multiplex PCR; TCRdb's table is partial and in-frame only. The data contain approximately 16,000 clones, around 90% of them seen just once; the ten biggest clones take up less than 0.95%. J lost 0 bases, V lost 4 bases, and 17 bases had no gene match. The germline V gene encodes CDR1 LNHDA and CDR2 SQIVND (reference sequence). This CDR3 is 20 amino acids long. The time point was: week 3, after first cycle of checkpoint inhibitor. Patients with prior systemic cancer treatment, concomitant immunosuppressants, or other active malignancies were excluded. The sequences come from blood, collected from a patient treated with checkpoint blockade. The TCR was taken from a human donor with melanoma. This chain uses TRBV19 with TRBJ2-3, with 9 positions matching TRBD2. This CDR3 is CASSSGGAGSLGSSTDTQYF. The CDR3, as DNA: TGTGCCAGTAGTAGCGGGGGGGCCGGATCTCTCGGATCTAGCACAGATACGCAGTATTTT.